These 11 T cell receptor beta chains were all obtained from the same sample, sequenced in a study of blood T cell repertoires in COVID-19. The protocol was immunoSEQ multiplex PCR, while the TCRdb copy is restricted to in-frame clones and leaves out a portion. The sample consists of more than 300,000 clones, roughly 87% of them appearing once. The material sequenced was PBMCs or T cells enriched from blood (not recorded which). All receptors come from a woman aged 25 to 39 who had recovered from COVID-19.

There are a few counts of this clone. The chain carries TRBV5-4 and TRBJ1-2; TRBD1 aligns across 10 bases. The junction had 2 bases not matched to a gene; V was cut back by 4 bases and J by 5 bases. The CDR3 loop spans 13 amino acids. Germline V lookup: CDR1 SGHNT, CDR2 YYREEE (reference sequence). DNA for the CDR3: TGTGCCAGCAGCGCGGGACAGGGGTATGGCTACACCTTC. It codes for CASSAGQGYGYTF.

For this clone: This same CDR3 is encoded by further DNA sequences in the sample. V usage is TRBV27 and J usage is TRBJ1-3; maybe TRBD1 (5 bases). Germline lookup yields CDR1 MNHEY and CDR2 SMNVEV (reference sequence). V was trimmed by 6 bases and J by 0 bases, leaving 12 bases between them. This CDR3 has 15 residues. The CDR3 here is CASSRGGSSGNTIYF. The CDR3 DNA follows: TGTGCCAGCAGCCGGGGGGGGAGCTCTGGAAACACCATATATTTT.

This clone has just a few counts. The V call is TRBV6-1, the J call TRBJ1-2; a possible D gene is TRBD1 (5 bases). Germline CDR1 reads MNHNS; CDR2 reads SASEGT. V shed 3 bases and J shed 1 base, with 12 bases lying between them. The CDR3 totals 15 residues. Here the CDR3 reads CASSEWGDSNYGYTF. CDR3 DNA sequence: TGTGCCAGCAGTGAGTGGGGCGACAGTAACTATGGCTACACCTTC.

The J gene is TRBJ1-2, the V gene TRBV7-9; TRBD1 matches at 9 bases. CDR1 is SEHNR and CDR2 is FQNEAQ in the germline V gene (reference sequence). The CDR3 spans 15 residues. V trimming: 5 bases; J trimming: 4 bases; junction bases outside the gene matches: 8. In nucleotides, the CDR3 is TGTGCCAGCAGCCTCAGACAGGGGGGTACCTATGGCTACACCTTC. This codes for CASSLRQGGTYGYTF.

The chain carries TRBV7-9 and TRBJ1-2, with TRBD1 as a possible D gene (6 bases). The CDR3 runs to 15 residues. From germline, CDR1 is SEHNR and CDR2 FQNEAQ (reference sequence). V gave up 3 bases and J gave up 3 bases, with 14 bases separating them. The CDR3 nucleotides read TGTGCCAGCAGCTTGGCGGGGGGGCTGGACTATGGCTACACCTTC. This sequence encodes CASSLAGGLDYGYTF.

The V call is TRBV2, the J call TRBJ1-1; D is unclear. Germline values: CDR1 SNHLY, CDR2 FYNNEI. The CDR3 sequence is 13 residues long. V gave up 8 bases and J gave up 8 bases, with 18 bases separating them. DNA of the CDR3: TGTGCCAGCCAGCTCGTCCAGGAAAGAGAAGCTTTCTTT. It translates to CASQLVQEREAFF.

This rearrangement joins TRBV6-5 to TRBJ1-1; TRBD1 aligns across 7 bases. J gave up 3 bases and V 5 bases, and 9 bases lay outside the gene matches. This CDR3 has 15 residues. From germline, CDR1 is MNHEY and CDR2 SVGAGI. The CDR3 nucleotides read TGTGCCAGCAGTCTACGACAGGGTCGCGACACTGAAGCTTTCTTT. It codes for CASSLRQGRDTEAFF.

In DNA, the CDR3 is TGCGCCAGCAGTCAGGGCTGGGGCTATGGCTACACCTTC. It yields the protein CASSQGWGYGYTF. The V gene is TRBV5-1, the J gene TRBJ1-2; D might be TRBD1 (5 bases). The germline V and J ends were trimmed by 5 bases and 4 bases, with 12 bases remaining between them. CDR1 and CDR2 from the germline V gene are SGHRS and YFSETQ. The CDR3 has 13 amino acids. The entire variable domain, with the rest obtained from reference TRBV5-1 and TRBJ1-2, is as follows: KAGVTQTPRYLIKTRGQQVTLSCSPISGHRSVSWYQQTPGQGLQFLFEYFSETQRNKGNFPGRFSGRQFSNSRSEMNVSTLELGDSALYLCASSQGWGYGYTFGSGTRLTVV.

V and J are TRBV7-9 and TRBJ1-5; 8 bases match TRBD1. There are 15 residues in the CDR3. V was pared by 5 bases and J by 9 bases, with 12 bases of the junction left unmatched. Germline CDR1 and CDR2: SEHNR and FQNEAQ (reference sequence). The CDR3 DNA sequence: TGTGCCAGCAGCCCTCCCACAGGGGGGCCGTGGCCCCAGCATTTT. Protein: CASSPPTGGPWPQHF.

Regarding this clone: Other DNA sequences within the sample encode an identical CDR3. The chain links TRBV7-9 to TRBJ1-2, with D perhaps TRBD1 (6 bases). CDR3 size: 14 residues. Germline loops: CDR1 SEHNR, CDR2 FQNEAQ (reference sequence). V was clipped by 5 bases and J by 2 bases, with 12 bases between them. Written as DNA, the CDR3 is TGTGCCAGCAGCCCGAGGGGGGGGAACTATGGCTACACCTTC. Translated: CASSPRGGNYGYTF.

V is TRBV4-3 and J is TRBJ1-6; no clear D. The length of the CDR3 is 15 residues. In germline, CDR1 is LGHNA, CDR2 YSLEER. Trimming took off 1 base at V and 5 bases at J, with 9 bases between the two ends. CDR3 in amino acids: CASSQVARDNSPLHF. The CDR3 DNA follows: TGCGCCAGCAGCCAAGTCGCTCGCGATAATTCACCCCTCCACTTT.